Listed here is a single T cell receptor (beta chain). The TCRbeta library incorporated unique molecular identifiers. One entry per CDR3 protein results from TCRdb running MiXCR on the PCR reads. The sample holds around 680,000 distinct CDR3 sequences, around a sixth seen once. Per the germline V gene, CDR1 is SGHRS and CDR2 is YFSETQ. The CDR3 extends over 16 amino acids. With 7 bases removed from V and 0 bases from J, the gap between germline ends came to 16 bases. The source of the sample is a study of T-cell reconstitution after alpha-beta-depleted transplantation in children. This sequence originates from a human donor who donated a stem cell graft to a child with acute myeloid leukemia. The specimen was PBMCs from the stem cell graft donor, collected from the stem cell graft. The rearrangement uses TRBV5-1 and TRBJ2-2; possible D gene TRBD1, 6 bases. The CDR3 DNA follows: TGCGCCAGCGCCACTGGACAGAGCGCGAACACCGGGGAGCTGTTTTTT. It yields the protein CASATGQSANTGELFF. The complete variable domain, with remaining parts taken from reference TRBV5-1 and TRBJ2-2, reads KAGVTQTPRYLIKTRGQQVTLSCSPISGHRSVSWYQQTPGQGLQFLFEYFSETQRNKGNFPGRFSGRQFSNSRSEMNVSTLELGDSALYLCASATGQSANTGELFFGEGSRLTVL.